This T cell receptor (beta chain) is drawn from a study of blood T cell repertoires in COVID-19. The CDR3 extends over 13 amino acids. Trimming shortened V by 6 bases and J by 5 bases, and 13 bases separated the two germline ends. From germline, CDR1 is WSHSY and CDR2 SAAADI. Libraries were prepared by immunoSEQ multiplex PCR; TCRdb keeps only in-frame clonotypes and omits some of them. The sample has under 150,000 clones, about nine tenths seen once. The chain joins TRBV10-2 to TRBJ2-5; the D is unclear. The material sequenced was peripheral blood. The TCR sequence derives from a human donor in a cohort sampled during active COVID-19. Here the CDR3 DNA reads TGCGCCAGCAGGAGAGGTCAAGAGGAGACCCAGTACTTC. The encoded protein is CASRRGQEETQYF.